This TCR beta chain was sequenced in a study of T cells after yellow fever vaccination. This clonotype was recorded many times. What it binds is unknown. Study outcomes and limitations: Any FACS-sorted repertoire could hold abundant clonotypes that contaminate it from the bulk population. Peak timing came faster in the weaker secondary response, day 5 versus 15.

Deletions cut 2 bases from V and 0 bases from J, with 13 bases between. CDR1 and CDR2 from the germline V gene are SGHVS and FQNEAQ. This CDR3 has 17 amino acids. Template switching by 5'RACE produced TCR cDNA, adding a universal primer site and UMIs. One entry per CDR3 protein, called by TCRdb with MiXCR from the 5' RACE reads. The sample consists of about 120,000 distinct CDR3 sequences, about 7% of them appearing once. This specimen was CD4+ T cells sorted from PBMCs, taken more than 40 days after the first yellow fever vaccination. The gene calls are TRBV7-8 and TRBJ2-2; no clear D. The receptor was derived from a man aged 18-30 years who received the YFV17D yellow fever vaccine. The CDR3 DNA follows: TGTGCCAGCAGCTTAAGAAAGGCAGGTCCGAACACCGGGGAGCTGTTTTTT. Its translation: CASSLRKAGPNTGELFF.